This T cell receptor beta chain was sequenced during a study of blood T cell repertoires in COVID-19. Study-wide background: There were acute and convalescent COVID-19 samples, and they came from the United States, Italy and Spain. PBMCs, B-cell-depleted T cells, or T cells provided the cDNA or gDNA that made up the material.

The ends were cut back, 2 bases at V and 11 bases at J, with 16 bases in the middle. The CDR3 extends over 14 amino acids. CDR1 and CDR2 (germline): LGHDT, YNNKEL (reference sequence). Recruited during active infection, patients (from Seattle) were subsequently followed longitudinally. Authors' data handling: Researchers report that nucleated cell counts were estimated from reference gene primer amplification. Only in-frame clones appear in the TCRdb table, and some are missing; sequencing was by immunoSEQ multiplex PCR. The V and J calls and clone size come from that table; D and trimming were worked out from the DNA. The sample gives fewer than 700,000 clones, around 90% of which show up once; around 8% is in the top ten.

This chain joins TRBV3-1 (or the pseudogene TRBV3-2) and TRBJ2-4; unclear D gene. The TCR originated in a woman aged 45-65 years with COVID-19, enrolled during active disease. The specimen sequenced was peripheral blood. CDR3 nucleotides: TGTGCCAGCAGCCAAAAGTCAAGTGAGGAAGTTCAGTACTTC. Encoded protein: CASSQKSSEEVQYF.